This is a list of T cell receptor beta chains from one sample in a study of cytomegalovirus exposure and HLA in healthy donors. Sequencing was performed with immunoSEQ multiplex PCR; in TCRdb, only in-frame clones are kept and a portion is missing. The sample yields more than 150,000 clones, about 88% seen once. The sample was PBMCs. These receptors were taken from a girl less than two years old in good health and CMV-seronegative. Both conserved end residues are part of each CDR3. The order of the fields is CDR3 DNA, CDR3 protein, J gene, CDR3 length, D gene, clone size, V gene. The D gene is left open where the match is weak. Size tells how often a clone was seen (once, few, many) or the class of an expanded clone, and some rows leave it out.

DNA: TGTGCCAGCAGCCTACGGACAGGGCGGGATGAGCAGTTCTTC
CDR3: CASSLRTGRDEQFF
J: TRBJ2-1
length: 14
D: TRBD1
size: -
V: TRBV9

DNA: TGTGCCTGGAGCGTTTATCAGGGGTCGGCTTTCTTT
CDR3: CAWSVYQGSAFF
J: TRBJ1-1
length: 12
D: -
size: few
V: TRBV30

DNA: TGTGCCATCAGTGCTAGCGGGAGTAATAATGAGCAGTTCTTC
CDR3: CAISASGSNNEQFF
J: TRBJ2-1
length: 14
D: TRBD2
size: -
V: TRBV10-3

DNA: TGTGCCAGCAGCTTTGAGATATCCGATTCACCCCTCCACTTT
CDR3: CASSFEISDSPLHF
J: TRBJ1-6
length: 14
D: -
size: few
V: TRBV5-4

DNA: TGTGCCAGCAGCTTGACGGGACTAGCGGGAAGTGAGCAGTTCTTC
CDR3: CASSLTGLAGSEQFF
J: TRBJ2-1
length: 15
D: TRBD2
size: -
V: TRBV5-8

DNA: TGTGCCAGCAGCTTGGATCTGACAAATCAGCCCCAGCATTTT
CDR3: CASSLDLTNQPQHF
J: TRBJ1-5
length: 14
D: -
size: -
V: TRBV5-5

DNA: TGTGCCAGCAGCCGAGGACTCCTGAACACCGAAGCTTTCTTT
CDR3: CASSRGLLNTEAFF
J: TRBJ1-1
length: 14
D: -
size: -
V: TRBV14

DNA: TGTGCCAGCAGTGATCGGGACAGGGGAGTCGGCTACGAGCAGTACTTC
CDR3: CASSDRDRGVGYEQYF
J: TRBJ2-7
length: 16
D: TRBD1
size: -
V: TRBV2

DNA: TGTGCCAGCAGCTTAGTTGTGGGGACAGGGACCACAGAGACCCAGTACTTC
CDR3: CASSLVVGTGTTETQYF
J: TRBJ2-5
length: 17
D: TRBD1
size: -
V: TRBV7-9

DNA: TGTGCCAGCGCCTTGGAAGGGGGCGCCTCTAATTCACCCCTCCACTTT
CDR3: CASALEGGASNSPLHF
J: TRBJ1-6
length: 16
D: TRBD1
size: few
V: TRBV27

DNA: TGCGCCAGCAGCCAAGTGTGGCGGGGCCACAATGAGCAGTTCTTC
CDR3: CASSQVWRGHNEQFF
J: TRBJ2-1
length: 15
D: -
size: -
V: TRBV4-1

DNA: TGTGCCAGCAGCGTACAAACTCATATAACGGACACCGGGGAGCTGTTTTTT
CDR3: CASSVQTHITDTGELFF
J: TRBJ2-2
length: 17
D: -
size: -
V: TRBV9

DNA: TGTGCCCAGGGGGCGCTGAACTATGGCTACACCTTC
CDR3: CAQGALNYGYTF
J: TRBJ1-2
length: 12
D: TRBD1
size: once
V: TRBV30

DNA: TGCGCCAGCAGCCAAGGTTATGGAGGATATAGCAATCGGCCCCAGCATTTT
CDR3: CASSQGYGGYSNRPQHF
J: TRBJ1-5
length: 17
D: -
size: -
V: TRBV4-3

DNA: TGCAGCGTTGCCGAAGACACCTACGAGCAGTACTTC
CDR3: CSVAEDTYEQYF
J: TRBJ2-7
length: 12
D: -
size: -
V: TRBV29-1

DNA: TGTGCCAGCAGTCTCTGGACTGACGCTAGCACAGATACGCAGTATTTT
CDR3: CASSLWTDASTDTQYF
J: TRBJ2-3
length: 16
D: -
size: -
V: TRBV27

DNA: TGCGCCAGCAGCCATCCACTTGGTAGTGATACGCAGTATTTT
CDR3: CASSHPLGSDTQYF
J: TRBJ2-3
length: 14
D: -
size: -
V: TRBV4-1

DNA: TGTGCCAGCAGCCTGGGACTAGCGGGCACAGATACGCAGTATTTT
CDR3: CASSLGLAGTDTQYF
J: TRBJ2-3
length: 15
D: TRBD2
size: -
V: TRBV5-4

DNA: TGTGCCAGCATCAGGGACACCGGGGAGCTGTTTTTT
CDR3: CASIRDTGELFF
J: TRBJ2-2
length: 12
D: -
size: -
V: TRBV6-6

DNA: TGTGCCACCAGCAGATGGACAGGGGGGCACTCTGGAAACACCATATATTTT
CDR3: CATSRWTGGHSGNTIYF
J: TRBJ1-3
length: 17
D: TRBD1
size: -
V: TRBV15

DNA: TGTGCCAGCAGCTCCTTACCCAACTTAGCGGGAGACAGAGATACGCAGTATTTT
CDR3: CASSSLPNLAGDRDTQYF
J: TRBJ2-3
length: 18
D: TRBD2
size: -
V: TRBV7-3

DNA: TGCGCCAGCAGTGACCCCGGGACTAGCGGGGGTCTAATCACAGATACGCAGTATTTT
CDR3: CASSDPGTSGGLITDTQYF
J: TRBJ2-3
length: 19
D: TRBD2
size: -
V: TRBV10-1

DNA: TGTGCCAGTAGTATCCAGGGTTGGTTCTATGGCTACACCTTC
CDR3: CASSIQGWFYGYTF
J: TRBJ1-2
length: 14
D: -
size: -
V: TRBV19

DNA: TGCAGCGGGGTGGGGGGAGGTACAGAGACCCAGTACTTC
CDR3: CSGVGGGTETQYF
J: TRBJ2-5
length: 13
D: -
size: -
V: TRBV29-1

DNA: TGTGCCAGCTACTATCGGGGGGTCAGAGAGCAGTACTTC
CDR3: CASYYRGVREQYF
J: TRBJ2-7
length: 13
D: TRBD2
size: -
V: TRBV7-6

DNA: TGTGCCAGCAGTTACTCGTTTGGGGCCACCTCCTACGAGCAGTACTTC
CDR3: CASSYSFGATSYEQYF
J: TRBJ2-7
length: 16
D: -
size: -
V: TRBV6-5

DNA: TGCGCCAGCAGCCAAGAAAGGCGGGGGGGGGATACGCAGTATTTT
CDR3: CASSQERRGGDTQYF
J: TRBJ2-3
length: 15
D: TRBD2
size: -
V: TRBV4-1

DNA: TGTGCCAGCAGCGAATTACTAGCGGGGGGAGATACGCAGTATTTT
CDR3: CASSELLAGGDTQYF
J: TRBJ2-3
length: 15
D: TRBD2
size: few
V: TRBV9

DNA: TGTGCCTGGAGTGTCGTGGAAAAACTGTTTTTT
CDR3: CAWSVVEKLFF
J: TRBJ1-4
length: 11
D: -
size: -
V: TRBV30

DNA: TGTGCCAGCAGCTTATGGACTAGCGGGAGTTTGGCCACCGGGGAGCTGTTTTTT
CDR3: CASSLWTSGSLATGELFF
J: TRBJ2-2
length: 18
D: TRBD2
size: -
V: TRBV7-6

DNA: TGTGCCAGCAGTCTAGACGGACAAGAGACCCAGTACTTC
CDR3: CASSLDGQETQYF
J: TRBJ2-5
length: 13
D: -
size: -
V: TRBV7-3

DNA: TGTGCCAGCAGCTTAGCATTAAGGACTAGCCGGTCCACAGATACGCAGTATTTT
CDR3: CASSLALRTSRSTDTQYF
J: TRBJ2-3
length: 18
D: TRBD2
size: -
V: TRBV11-2

DNA: TGTGCCAGCAGTGACGGGGGTAGCAAAAACATTCAGTACTTC
CDR3: CASSDGGSKNIQYF
J: TRBJ2-4
length: 14
D: -
size: -
V: TRBV6-1

DNA: TGTGCCAGCAGTCCACCTACACAGAGCACAGATACGCAGTATTTT
CDR3: CASSPPTQSTDTQYF
J: TRBJ2-3
length: 15
D: -
size: -
V: TRBV6-5

DNA: TGTGCCAGCAGCACCGGGACAGGGTCACATGAGCAGTTCTTC
CDR3: CASSTGTGSHEQFF
J: TRBJ2-1
length: 14
D: TRBD1
size: -
V: TRBV9

DNA: TGTGCCAGCAGCTTACTAGCGGGAGTTGGTAATGAGCAGTTCTTC
CDR3: CASSLLAGVGNEQFF
J: TRBJ2-1
length: 15
D: TRBD2
size: -
V: TRBV27

DNA: TGTGCCAGCAGCTTCCGGACAGCCCTTAACACTGAAGCTTTCTTT
CDR3: CASSFRTALNTEAFF
J: TRBJ1-1
length: 15
D: -
size: -
V: TRBV5-6

DNA: TGCGCCAGCAGCTTGTATACAGATACGCAGTATTTT
CDR3: CASSLYTDTQYF
J: TRBJ2-3
length: 12
D: -
size: -
V: TRBV5-1

DNA: TGTGCCTACTACAGGAAGGGGGATGGGGAGGAAGCTTTCTTT
CDR3: CAYYRKGDGEEAFF
J: TRBJ1-1
length: 14
D: -
size: -
V: TRBV30